This record looks at one T cell receptor (beta chain) sequence and its context. No antigen is known for it. The read terminates 3 residues ahead of where the CDR3 ends, so the germline J gene completes it. The germline gives CDR1 LNHDA, CDR2 SQIVND (reference sequence). The V gene end was trimmed by 3 bases and the J gene end by 9 bases; junction bases not matched to a gene: 12. CDR3 length: 16 residues. Profiling relied on immunoSEQ multiplex PCR, and the TCRdb table lists in-frame clones only, not all of them. This sample's table reports 31,000 or so clones. CD4+CD25+CD127- Tregs, CD4+CD25- non-Tregs, CD4 and CD8 cells were sorted. The data were taken from a study of Tregs in tolerant kidney transplant recipients. Broader study findings: Biological reproducibility was not directly addressed in this study.

The chain carries TRBV19 and TRBJ2-4, with TRBD2 identical over 9 bases. The clonotype comes from a human donor who received a combined kidney and bone marrow transplant. Sequences were derived from CD8+ T cells from blood, sampled before the transplant. The CDR3 reads CASSIPGLAGGFIQYF. Partial CDR3 DNA: TGTGCCAGTAGTATCCCGGGACTAGCAGGGGGATTCATT. Variable domain in full (rest from reference TRBV19 and TRBJ2-4): DGGITQSPKYLFRKEGQNVTLSCEQNLNHDAMYWYRQDPGQGLRLIYYSQIVNDFQKGDIAEGYSVSREKKESFPLTVTSAQKNPTAFYLCASSIPGLAGGFIQYFGAGTRLSVL.